This T cell receptor beta chain appears in the sequencing data of a study of tissue T cells after allogeneic stem cell transplantation. Study context: Patients with graft-versus-host disease had grafts: several unmodified, three CD34-selected and T-cell-depleted. Pre-transplant PBMCs were recipient-derived, available from four or five GVHD patients. Where cell numbers permitted, CD3+ T cells were sorted from preserved blood and marrow.

This table comes from immunoSEQ multiplex PCR, and its TCRdb copy is limited to in-frame clones, with some not included. The table shows under 6,500 clones, with over 60% occurring only once. CDR1 and CDR2 (germline): LGHDT, YNNKEL (reference sequence). This CDR3 has 15 residues. The J segment lost 5 bases and the V segment lost 0 bases, leaving 7 bases of the junction unmatched. A note on this clone: What it binds is not known.

Study findings and constraints: Sampling depth was limited, and the cohort was small and clinically varied.

V and J are TRBV3-1 (or the pseudogene TRBV3-2) and TRBJ2-7; 7 bases are a match to TRBD1. The receptor was derived from a man aged 40-75 years who later had graft-versus-host disease after an allogeneic stem cell transplant. The input for sequencing was blood, taken before transplantation. CDR3 sequence: CASSQEVQGFNEQYF. For the CDR3, the DNA is TGTGCCAGCAGCCAAGAGGTACAGGGGTTTAACGAGCAGTACTTC.